The present entry profiles one T cell receptor beta chain with its context. This record belongs to a study of blood T cell repertoires in COVID-19. The V gene's germline CDR1 is ENHRY and CDR2 SYGVKD. CDR3 length: 14 amino acids. V lost 3 bases to trimming and J lost 1 base, with 9 bases between them. TCRdb's copy holds only in-frame clones and misses some; the assay was immunoSEQ multiplex PCR. The repertoire holds about 58,000 clones, with approximately 80% as singletons. This TCR was recovered from a man in his 60s with COVID-19, enrolled during active disease. The gene calls are TRBV10-3 and TRBJ2-5, with D possibly TRBD2 on 7 matching bases. Material for sequencing was peripheral blood. CDR3 protein: CAISEGGVQETQYF. In DNA form, the CDR3 reads TGTGCCATCAGTGAAGGGGGGGTCCAAGAGACCCAGTACTTC.